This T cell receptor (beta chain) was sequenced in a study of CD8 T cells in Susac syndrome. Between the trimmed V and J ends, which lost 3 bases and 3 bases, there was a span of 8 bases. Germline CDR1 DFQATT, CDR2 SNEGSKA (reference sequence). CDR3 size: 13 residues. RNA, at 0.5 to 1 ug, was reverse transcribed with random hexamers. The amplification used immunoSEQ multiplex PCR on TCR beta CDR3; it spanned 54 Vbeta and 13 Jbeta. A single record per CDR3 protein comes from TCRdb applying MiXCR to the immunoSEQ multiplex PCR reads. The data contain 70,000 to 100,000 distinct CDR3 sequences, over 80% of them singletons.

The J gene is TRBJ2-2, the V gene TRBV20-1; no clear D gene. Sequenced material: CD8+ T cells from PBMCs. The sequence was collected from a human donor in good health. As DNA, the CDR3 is TGCAGTGCTAGGAAGGAAGACACCGGGGAGCTGTTTTTT. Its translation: CSARKEDTGELFF.